These 2 T cell receptor beta chains originate from one sample sequenced in a study of post-analysis software for immune sequencing data. Points from the study as a whole: Controls had lower frequencies than patients of roughly five TRBV segments, which included TRBV5-6, TRBV5-1 and TRBV20-1.

Each TCR beta cDNA library carried unique molecular identifiers. TCRdb reanalysed the PCR reads using MiXCR and keeps one entry per CDR3 protein. The table has fewer than 900,000 distinct CDR3 sequences, under 60% seen once. Antigens for these TCRs are unknown. The sequencing input was blood. These receptors came from a girl aged 5 to 17 with multiple sclerosis.

The rearrangement links TRBV4-3 to TRBJ2-6; D is perhaps TRBD1 (5 bases). Germline V lookup: CDR1 LGHNA, CDR2 YSLEER. V lost 1 base and J 11 bases, leaving 12 bases between the germline ends. CDR3 length: 14 amino acids. CDR3 amino acids: CASSQVPWGDVLTF. CDR3 DNA: TGCGCCAGCAGCCAAGTCCCGTGGGGCGACGTCCTGACTTTC.

The rearrangement links TRBV13 to TRBJ1-6; the D is unclear. V was shortened by 5 bases and J by 13 bases, with 12 bases between the two germline ends. Germline CDR1 and CDR2: PRHDT and FYEKMQ (reference sequence). The CDR3 extends over 12 amino acids. The CDR3 nucleotides are TGTGCCAGCAGCCACGGAGCTGGGCCCCTCCACTTT. Its translation is CASSHGAGPLHF.